The 5 T cell receptor beta chains presented below share a single source sample, sequenced in a study of shared clonotypes between healthy human individuals. Sequenced by immunoSEQ multiplex PCR; TCRdb stores in-frame clones only, minus some. The table includes 1 million to 1.2 million clones, around 77% detected once. Specimen: memory CD4+ T cells from PBMCs. The subset here: CD45RA-negative fraction. These receptors all come from a man younger than 30 in good health. Some clones in this sample may be carry-over from other donors' samples.

This clone was observed a single time. This chain links TRBV5-1 with TRBJ2-1; TRBD2 matches at 9 bases. V shed 0 bases and J 9 bases; nucleotides not matched to a gene: 7. The CDR3 consists of 15 residues. Germline values: CDR1 SGHRS, CDR2 YFSETQ. The CDR3 loop is CASSLGSSGRGEQFF. The CDR3 coding sequence is TGCGCCAGCAGCTTGGGCAGTAGCGGGAGAGGTGAGCAGTTCTTC.

V gene TRBV6-1 combines with J gene TRBJ2-7; 9 bases fit TRBD1. The J segment lost 6 bases and the V segment lost 4 bases, leaving 7 bases of the junction unmatched. The germline gives CDR1 MNHNS, CDR2 SASEGT. The CDR3 runs 14 residues. The CDR3 is CASSVRTGDFEQYF. The CDR3 coding sequence is TGTGCCAGCAGTGTTAGGACAGGGGACTTCGAGCAGTACTTC.

This clone occurred a few times. Different DNA sequences within this sample yield the same CDR3. The gene calls are TRBV18 and TRBJ1-1; 9 bases align to TRBD1. The CDR3 runs to 14 residues. V dropped 4 bases and J dropped 5; count of bases not matched to a gene: 5. Germline CDR1 and CDR2: KGHSH and LQKENI. CDR3 amino acids: CASSQGQGGTEAFF. CDR3 DNA: TGTGCCAGCTCACAGGGACAGGGTGGGACTGAAGCTTTCTTT.

This clone was picked up a small number of times. With a much larger clone just one base away, this may be a read error. The chain uses TRBV27 and TRBJ1-2; D not resolved. With 3 bases removed from V and 0 bases from J, the gap between germline ends came to 5 bases. Germline CDR1 reads MNHEY; CDR2 reads SMNVEV (reference sequence). The CDR3 loop spans 13 amino acids. As DNA, the CDR3 is TGTGCCAGCAGTTTCACAGCTAACTATGGCTACACCTTC. Residues: CASSFTANYGYTF.

The chain uses TRBV28 and TRBJ2-7; 8 positions agree with TRBD1. From germline, CDR1 is MDHEN and CDR2 SYDVKM. There are 14 residues in the CDR3. Trimming at V came to 5 bases and at J to 6 bases, leaving 9 bases not matched to a gene. CDR3 in amino acids: CASSIGQGQGEQYF. The CDR3 nucleotides read TGTGCCAGCAGTATCGGACAGGGCCAGGGCGAGCAGTACTTC. The full variable domain, rest sourced from reference TRBV28 and TRBJ2-7, is DVKVTQSSRYLVKRTGEKVFLECVQDMDHENMFWYRQDPGLGLRLIYFSYDVKMKEKGDIPEGYSVSREKKERFSLILESASTNQTSMYLCASSIGQGQGEQYFGPGTRLTVT.